Reported below is one T cell receptor (beta chain). The CDR3 is 13 amino acids. Germline-derived CDR1 and CDR2 are ENHRY and SYGVKD. Trimming left V 6 bases short and J 10 bases short, with 17 bases between. TCR cDNA libraries were made from RNA using a previously described, modified protocol. TCRdb reprocessed the 5' RACE reads with MiXCR, giving one entry per CDR3 protein. The table lists hundreds of thousands of distinct CDR3 sequences, about 28% of them singletons. This specimen comes from a study of identical twins' blood T cells. Donors were six healthy women in three monozygous twin pairs. Likely shared infections and vaccines: all three twin pairs were reared together.

V is TRBV10-3 and J is TRBJ2-3; no reliable D call. What was sequenced was PBMCs. The clonotype was recovered from a woman between 18 and 50 years old in good health. In DNA, the CDR3 is TGTGCCATCAGGGATCTATGGATGGGATCGCAGTATTTT. Protein: CAIRDLWMGSQYF.